The 23 T cell receptor beta chains presented below share a single source sample, sequenced in a study of regulatory T cells in long-lasting Graves disease. TCR beta libraries were built with iRepertoire HTBI primers and Arm-PCR of CDR3 regions. Each CDR3 protein gets one entry after TCRdb re-called the multiplex PCR reads with MiXCR. The repertoire has around 400,000 distinct CDR3 sequences, 23% of them found once; the top ten carry about 27%. Time point defined: persistent/refractory GD, antithyroid drugs over 5 years with positive TRAb. The TCR library was prepared using RNA isolated from PBMCs. Here the sequenced sample was peripheral blood mononuclear cells (PBMCs), taken when the disease was refractory, from a patient treated with antithyroid drugs. The receptors stem from a female donor with Graves disease.

In this sample, this clonotype turned up a few times. The gene calls are TRBV20-1 and TRBJ1-1; D gene unclear. Germline loops: CDR1 DFQATT, CDR2 SNEGSKA (reference sequence). The ends were cut back, 0 bases at V and 1 base at J, with 15 bases in the middle. The CDR3 contains 16 residues. The CDR3 spells CSARDRSGMKNTEAFF. CDR3 nucleotides: TGCAGTGCTAGAGATAGGTCCGGGATGAAGAACACTGAAGCTTTCTTT.

At least ten counts were recorded for this clonotype. The chain uses TRBV2 and TRBJ1-4, with D possibly matching TRBD1 (6 bases). The CDR3 covers 14 residues. Germline values: CDR1 SNHLY, CDR2 FYNNEI. Trimming cost V 6 bases and J 2 bases, with 10 bases left between them. The CDR3 spells CASRQGSTNEKLFF. CDR3 nucleotides: TGTGCCAGCAGACAGGGTTCGACTAATGAAAAACTGTTTTTT.

This chain uses TRBV9 with TRBJ2-5; 9 bases line up with TRBD2. The V gene end was trimmed by 0 bases and the J gene end by 7 bases; junction bases not matched to a gene: 10. Germline CDR1 reads SGDLS; CDR2 reads YYNGEE. The CDR3 length is 16 residues. The CDR3: CASSVAGSGRLGTQYF. CDR3 nucleotide sequence: TGTGCCAGCAGCGTAGCAGGAAGCGGGAGGCTTGGGACCCAGTACTTC.

The table lists this clonotype with many counts. CDR3 amino acids: CASSSPDRSNYGYTF. The CDR3 nucleotides read TGTGCCAGCAGTTCCCCGGACAGATCCAACTATGGCTACACCTTC. The chain combines TRBV6-5 with TRBJ1-2, with D perhaps matching TRBD1 (6 bases). CDR3 length: 15 amino acids. Trimming removed 4 bases at V and 2 bases at J, with 14 bases between. CDR1 and CDR2 (germline): MNHEY, SVGAGI.

This clonotype was detected ten times or more. The J gene is TRBJ1-4, the V gene TRBV5-8, with a possible D match to TRBD1 (6 bases). CDR1 is SGHTS and CDR2 is YDEGEE in the germline V gene. The CDR3 spans 14 residues. V lost 4 bases to trimming and J lost 2 bases, with 9 bases between them. The CDR3 reads CASSHRATNEKLFF. CDR3 in DNA: TGTGCCAGCAGCCACAGGGCCACTAATGAAAAACTGTTTTTT.

About this clonotype: One end of the junction does not line up with germline, which may come from a read error. The gene calls are TRBV7-9 and TRBJ2-5, with 9 bases that match TRBD1. The CDR3 is 14 amino acids. The V gene's germline CDR1 is SEHNR and CDR2 FQNEAQ (reference sequence). CDR3 protein: CASSTGTGRESQYF. The CDR3 DNA reads TGTGCCAGCAGCACCGGGACAGGGAGAGAGTCCCAGTACTTC.

The chain recombines TRBV3-1 with TRBJ2-7; 10 nucleotides agree with TRBD2. The germline CDR1 and CDR2 sequences are LGHDT and YNNKEL (reference sequence). V trimming: 0 bases; J trimming: 6 bases; junction bases outside the gene matches: 5. The CDR3 contains 15 residues. CDR3 nucleotides: TGTGCCAGCAGCCAAGATGCACTAGCGGGACGCGAGCAGTACTTC. Protein: CASSQDALAGREQYF.

In this sample, this clonotype turned up many times. This chain uses TRBV6-5 with TRBJ2-2; a weak D match, TRBD2 (5 bases). Germline CDR1 and CDR2: MNHEY and SVGAGI. The CDR3 loop spans 14 amino acids. Between the trimmed V and J ends, which lost 3 bases and 7 bases, there was a span of 12 bases. The CDR3 loop is CASSYWRYLGELFF. The DNA for the CDR3 is TGTGCCAGCAGTTATTGGAGGTACCTCGGGGAGCTGTTTTTT.

This clonotype was picked up many times. V gene TRBV28 combines with J gene TRBJ1-2; D possibly corresponds to TRBD1 (6 bases). The CDR3 totals 13 residues. Germline V CDR1 and CDR2: MDHEN, SYDVKM. V lost 10 bases to trimming and J lost 4 bases, with 16 bases between them. The CDR3 loop reads CATTATGAYGYTF. DNA for the CDR3: TGTGCCACCACTGCGACGGGGGCCTATGGCTACACCTTC.

DNA of the CDR3: TGTGCCAGCAGCTTCCCGACAGGGGCTTCACCCCTCCACTTT. This sequence encodes CASSFPTGASPLHF. J is TRBJ1-6 and V is TRBV11-2; 8 bases match TRBD1. From germline, CDR1 is SGHAT and CDR2 FQNNGV. J gave up 9 bases and V 3 bases, and 4 bases lay outside the gene matches. The CDR3 is made up of 14 amino acids.

This clonotype was seen only a few times. This sequence joins TRBV12-3 or TRBV12-4 and TRBJ2-7, with D hard to call. V lost 3 bases and J 2 bases, leaving 11 bases between the germline ends. The CDR3 has 14 amino acids. In DNA form, the CDR3 reads TGTGCCAGCAGTTTCGGCTTACCGACCTACGAGCAGTACTTC. Amino acid sequence: CASSFGLPTYEQYF.

This clonotype was detected ten times or more. This chain links TRBV24-1 with TRBJ1-2; D unclear. Trimming cost V 5 bases and J 8 bases, with 11 bases left between them. This CDR3 spans 12 amino acids. Germline-derived CDR1 and CDR2 are KGHDR and SFDVKD. CDR3 DNA sequence: TGTGCCACCAGTGGCTACTATGGAGGCTACACCTTC. Amino acids: CATSGYYGGYTF.

This clonotype was detected only a few times. This chain uses TRBV7-2 with TRBJ2-7; TRBD2 might be the D (6 bases). This CDR3 is 14 amino acids long. Germline V CDR1 and CDR2: SGHTA, FQGNSA. Trimming shortened V by 2 bases and J by 3 bases, and 11 bases separated the two germline ends. The CDR3, as DNA: TGTGCCAGCAGCTTAATGGGGGAGGTCTACGAGCAGTACTTC. This translates into CASSLMGEVYEQYF. The complete variable domain, with remaining parts taken from reference TRBV7-2 and TRBJ2-7, reads GAGVSQSPSNKVTEKGKDVELRCDPISGHTALYWYRQSLGQGLEFLIYFQGNSAPDKSGLPSDRFSAERTGGSVSTLTIQRTQQEDSAVYLCASSLMGEVYEQYFGPGTRLTVT.

This clonotype was seen more than once but under ten times. V is TRBV20-1 and J is TRBJ1-5; perhaps TRBD1 as D (5 bases). The V and J ends lost 7 bases and 1 base respectively, with 8 bases between them. Per the germline V gene, CDR1 is DFQATT and CDR2 is SNEGSKA (reference sequence). The CDR3 loop spans 12 amino acids. This chain's CDR3 is CSGQPSNQPQHF. The DNA for the CDR3 is TGCAGTGGACAGCCGAGCAATCAGCCCCAGCATTTT.

This chain connects TRBV6-2 or TRBV6-3 to TRBJ2-2, with 9 positions matching TRBD2. V lost 2 bases and J lost 6; bases outside the gene matches: 7. The CDR3 is 16 amino acids. Germline loops: CDR1 MNHEY, CDR2 SVGEGT. The CDR3 DNA is TGTGCCAGCAGTTACGGTAGCGGGAGTACACCCGGGGAGCTGTTTTTT. Its protein product is CASSYGSGSTPGELFF.

The V and J genes are TRBV7-2 and TRBJ2-7; 7 nucleotides line up with TRBD2. The V gene's germline CDR1 is SGHTA and CDR2 FQGNSA. V lost 2 bases and J lost 5; bases outside the gene matches: 12. The CDR3 is 16 amino acids. The chain's CDR3 is CASSLSWGRATNEQYF. As DNA, the CDR3 is TGTGCCAGCAGCTTAAGTTGGGGGAGGGCGACGAACGAGCAGTACTTC. Drawing the rest from reference TRBV7-2 and TRBJ2-7, the complete variable domain is GAGVSQSPSNKVTEKGKDVELRCDPISGHTALYWYRQSLGQGLEFLIYFQGNSAPDKSGLPSDRFSAERTGGSVSTLTIQRTQQEDSAVYLCASSLSWGRATNEQYFGPGTRLTVT.

J is TRBJ2-7 and V is TRBV7-3; TRBD1 matches at 7 bases. CDR3 size: 18 residues. V dropped 7 bases and J dropped 7; count of bases not matched to a gene: 25. The germline V gene encodes CDR1 SGHTA and CDR2 FQGTGA. CDR3 amino acids: CASILIRAEGGGRREQYF. The CDR3, as DNA: TGTGCCAGCATCCTCATCAGGGCCGAAGGGGGCGGTCGAAGAGAGCAGTACTTC.

The V and J genes are TRBV27 and TRBJ2-7; 7 nucleotides agree with TRBD1. The CDR3 length is 14 residues. Trimming cost V 4 bases and J 3 bases; bases outside gene matches: 6. Germline V gives CDR1 MNHEY, CDR2 SMNVEV (reference sequence). The CDR3 sequence: CASSCGQAYYEQYF. CDR3 coding DNA: TGTGCCAGCAGTTGCGGACAGGCCTACTACGAGCAGTACTTC.

The chain uses TRBV11-2 and TRBJ1-4; 8 nucleotides line up with TRBD1. Looked up from germline, CDR1 is SGHAT and CDR2 is FQNNGV. This CDR3 spans 17 amino acids. The trim removed 1 base at V and 8 bases at J, leaving 12 bases unmatched. CDR3: CASSLVDNRGSREKLFF. The CDR3 DNA reads TGTGCCAGCAGCTTAGTGGATAACAGGGGGAGCAGGGAAAAACTGTTTTTT.

The rearrangement uses TRBV10-3 and TRBJ2-2, with D maybe TRBD2 (5 bases). Trimming stripped 8 bases from V and 2 bases from J, with 12 bases between. The V gene's germline CDR1 is ENHRY and CDR2 SYGVKD. This CDR3 has 14 amino acids. The CDR3 DNA sequence: TGTGCCATCGGGGAGCGGCCTAACACCGGGGAGCTGTTTTTT. Its translation is CAIGERPNTGELFF.

The rearrangement links TRBV20-1 to TRBJ2-2; 13 bases align to TRBD2. V lost 1 base and J lost 5; bases outside the gene matches: 7. The germline V gene has CDR1 DFQATT and CDR2 SNEGSKA (reference sequence). The CDR3 sequence is 17 residues long. Here the CDR3 reads CSARARTSGRYTGELFF. The CDR3 DNA reads TGCAGTGCTAGAGCACGGACTAGCGGGAGATATACCGGGGAGCTGTTTTTT.

This clonotype was observed a few times. The V and J genes are TRBV30 and TRBJ2-7, with D possibly matching TRBD1 (6 bases). Germline V lookup: CDR1 GTSNPN, CDR2 SVGIG (reference sequence). The V and J ends lost 4 bases and 1 base respectively, with 11 bases between them. CDR3 length: 13 residues. This CDR3 reads CAWIQGNSYEQYF. In DNA, the CDR3 is TGTGCCTGGATCCAGGGGAATTCCTACGAGCAGTACTTC.

This clonotype was detected only a few times. The chain uses TRBV20-1 and TRBJ1-4, with 7 bases aligning to TRBD1. The CDR3 consists of 18 residues. Germline V gene lookup returns CDR1 DFQATT and CDR2 SNEGSKA (reference sequence). V lost 0 bases, J lost 4 bases, and 14 bases stayed unmatched. The CDR3 region has the DNA TGCAGTGCTAGAGATCCAAAGAGGGGGCAGGCGGGTAATGAAAAACTGTTTTTT. The encoded protein is CSARDPKRGQAGNEKLFF.